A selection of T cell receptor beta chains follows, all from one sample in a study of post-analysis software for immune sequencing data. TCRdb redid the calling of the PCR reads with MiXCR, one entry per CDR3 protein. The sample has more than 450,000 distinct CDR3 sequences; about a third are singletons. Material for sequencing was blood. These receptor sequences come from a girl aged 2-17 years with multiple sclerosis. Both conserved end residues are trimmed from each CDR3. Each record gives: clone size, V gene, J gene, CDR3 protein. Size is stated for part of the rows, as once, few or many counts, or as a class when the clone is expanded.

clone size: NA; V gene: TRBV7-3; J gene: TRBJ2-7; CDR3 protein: ASSSHQGPFKLNEQY
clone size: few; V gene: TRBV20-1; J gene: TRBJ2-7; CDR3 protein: SARAHRTYEQY
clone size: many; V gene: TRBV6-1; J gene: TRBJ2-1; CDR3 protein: ASSLGQKIYNEQF
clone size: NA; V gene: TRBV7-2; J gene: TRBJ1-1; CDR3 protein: ASSRRTDTEAF
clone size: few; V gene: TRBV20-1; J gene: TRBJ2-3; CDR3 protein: SAIELAGRTDTQY
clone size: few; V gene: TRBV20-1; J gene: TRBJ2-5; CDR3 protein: SAADGVGETQY
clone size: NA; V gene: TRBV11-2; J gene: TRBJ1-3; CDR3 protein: ASSLDPISGNTIY
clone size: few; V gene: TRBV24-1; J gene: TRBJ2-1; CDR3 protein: ATSEPTGGYNEQF
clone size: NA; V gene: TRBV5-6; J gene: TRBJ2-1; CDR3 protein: ASSPRDRVYGQF
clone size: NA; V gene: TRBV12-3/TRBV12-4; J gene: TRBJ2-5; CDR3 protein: ASGRRAQETQY
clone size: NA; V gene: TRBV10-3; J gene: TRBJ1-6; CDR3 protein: AIKQVRDNSPLH
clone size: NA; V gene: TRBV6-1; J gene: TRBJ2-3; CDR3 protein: ASIFGGTDTQY
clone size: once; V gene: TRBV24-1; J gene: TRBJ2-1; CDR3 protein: ATSLAGGYNEQF
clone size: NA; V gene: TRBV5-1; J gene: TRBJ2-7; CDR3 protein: ASSQDREGYEQY
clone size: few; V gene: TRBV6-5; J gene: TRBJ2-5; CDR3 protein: ASSYVDRGQETQY
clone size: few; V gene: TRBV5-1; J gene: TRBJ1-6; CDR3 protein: ASSVQANSPLH
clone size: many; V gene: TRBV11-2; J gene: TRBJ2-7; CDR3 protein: ASSLLAGGSFYEQY
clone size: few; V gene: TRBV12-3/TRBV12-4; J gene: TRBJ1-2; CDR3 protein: ASSLNSGGGYGYT
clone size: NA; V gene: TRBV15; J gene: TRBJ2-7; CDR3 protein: ATSSAPQGAGNEQY
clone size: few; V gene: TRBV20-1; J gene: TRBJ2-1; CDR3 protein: SASSGGAYNEQF
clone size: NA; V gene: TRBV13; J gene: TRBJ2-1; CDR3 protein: ASSVTGEQF
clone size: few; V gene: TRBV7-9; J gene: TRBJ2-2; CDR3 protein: ASSSDRPNTGELF
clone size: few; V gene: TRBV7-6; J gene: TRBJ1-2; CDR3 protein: ASSPNGPYGYT
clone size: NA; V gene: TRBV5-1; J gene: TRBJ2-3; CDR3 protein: ASSLPGQMKRGTQY
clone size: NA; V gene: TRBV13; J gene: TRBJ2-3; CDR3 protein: ASSPGPSGSLADTQY
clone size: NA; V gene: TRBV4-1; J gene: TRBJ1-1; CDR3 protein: ASSQEGTGAGTEAF
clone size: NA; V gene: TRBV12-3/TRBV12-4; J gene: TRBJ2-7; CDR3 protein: ASSLSQGVYEQY
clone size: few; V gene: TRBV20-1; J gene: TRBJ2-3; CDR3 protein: SASRQSITTDTQY
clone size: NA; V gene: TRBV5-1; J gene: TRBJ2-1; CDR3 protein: ASSIAGDSYNEQF
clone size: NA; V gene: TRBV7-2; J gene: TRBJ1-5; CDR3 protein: ASSSFRQGQGPQH
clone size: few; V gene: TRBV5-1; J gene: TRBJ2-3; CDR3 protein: ASSLDLPTDTQY
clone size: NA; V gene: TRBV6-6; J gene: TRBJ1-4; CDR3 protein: ASSTPGEGEKLF
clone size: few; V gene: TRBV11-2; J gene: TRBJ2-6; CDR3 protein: ASSLGTGSFTGANVLT